The rows below give T cell receptor beta chains drawn from one sample of a study of blood T cell repertoires in COVID-19. The method was immunoSEQ multiplex PCR; TCRdb's version includes in-frame clones alone and lacks a portion of them. The table records 55,000 to 80,000 clones, around 88% of them present only once. Sequences were obtained from peripheral blood. These receptors were obtained from a human donor in a cohort sampled during active COVID-19. The CDR3 runs from the conserved cysteine through the conserved F or W. The D gene is left open where the match is weak. Rows give clone size only sometimes, using once, few, many, or a class for an expanded clone.

j_call v_call d_call clone_size cdr3_aa cdr3_nt
TRBJ1-1 TRBV5-1 - - CASRGGGGMNTEAFF TGCGCCAGCCGGGGAGGGGGAGGGATGAACACTGAAGCTTTCTTT
TRBJ1-5 TRBV4-2 - - CASSQVQAGNQPQHF TGTGCCAGCAGCCAAGTCCAGGCAGGGAATCAGCCCCAGCATTTT
TRBJ2-7 TRBV29-1 TRBD1 - CSVRQGVTYEQYF TGCAGCGTCCGACAGGGGGTAACCTACGAGCAGTACTTC
TRBJ2-5 TRBV2 - - CASSPDTYQETQYF TGTGCCAGCAGCCCCGACACCTACCAAGAGACCCAGTACTTC
TRBJ1-2 TRBV18 - - CASSPDRSNYGYTF TGTGCCAGCTCACCAGACAGGTCGAACTATGGCTACACCTTC
TRBJ2-5 TRBV3-1/TRBV3-2 - few CASSQPGYQETQYF TGTGCCAGCAGCCAGCCGGGTTACCAAGAGACCCAGTACTTC
TRBJ2-7 TRBV29-1 TRBD1 - CSVRSGTGTYEQYF TGCAGCGTCCGGTCGGGGACAGGAACCTACGAGCAGTACTTC
TRBJ2-2 TRBV7-9 - few CASSLERVVTGELFF TGTGCCAGCAGCTTAGAACGGGTCGTGACCGGGGAGCTGTTTTTT
TRBJ2-2 TRBV21-1 - few CASSLRGRGGTGELFF TGTGCCAGCAGCTTAAGAGGTAGGGGGGGCACCGGGGAGCTGTTTTTT
TRBJ2-7 TRBV5-4 - - CASSPDIALNEQYF TGTGCCAGCAGCCCGGACATTGCTCTGAACGAGCAGTACTTC
TRBJ2-2 TRBV30 - - CAWSVHANTGELFF TGTGCCTGGAGTGTACATGCGAACACCGGGGAGCTGTTTTTT
TRBJ1-2 TRBV5-1 TRBD1 - CASSSDRGLGYTF TGCGCCAGCAGCTCGGACAGGGGGCTTGGCTACACCTTC
TRBJ1-2 TRBV20-1 - few CSASVSGYGYTF TGCAGTGCTAGTGTATCAGGGTATGGCTACACCTTC
TRBJ1-6 TRBV5-5 - - CASTGASSYNSPLHF TGTGCCAGCACTGGGGCGAGCTCCTATAATTCACCCCTCCACTTT
TRBJ2-7 TRBV5-6 TRBD1 once CASSRGQGRSYEQYF TGTGCCAGCAGCAGGGGACAGGGCCGATCCTACGAGCAGTACTTC
TRBJ2-5 TRBV2 TRBD1 - CASRWDRGPYQETQYF TGTGCCAGCAGGTGGGACAGGGGCCCGTACCAAGAGACCCAGTACTTC
TRBJ2-4 TRBV2 - - CASSRVSDIQYF TGTGCCAGCTCCAGGGTGTCGGACATTCAGTACTTC
TRBJ2-1 TRBV2 TRBD2 - CASRKLAGGPSYNEQFF TGTGCCAGCAGAAAACTAGCGGGGGGGCCCTCCTACAATGAGCAGTTCTTC
TRBJ2-7 TRBV5-1 - - CASSYDTRYEQYF TGCGCCAGCAGCTATGACACCAGATACGAGCAGTACTTC
TRBJ2-7 TRBV2 - - CASSDLSLAPYEQYF TGTGCCAGCAGTGATTTGTCCCTAGCGCCCTACGAGCAGTACTTC
TRBJ2-3 TRBV18 - - CASSPSQGSGGYF TGTGCCAGCTCACCCTCACAGGGATCCGGTGGGTATTTT
TRBJ2-5 TRBV5-1 TRBD2 - CASSPGLAGGGETQYF TGCGCCAGCAGCCCGGGACTAGCGGGGGGCGGAGAGACCCAGTACTTC
TRBJ2-1 TRBV5-1 - - CASSGAIRLDEQFF TGCGCCAGCAGCGGTGCCATACGACTCGATGAGCAGTTCTTC
TRBJ1-1 TRBV4-1 TRBD1 - CASSQWTGLVDTEAFF TGCGCCAGCAGCCAATGGACAGGATTGGTGGACACTGAAGCTTTCTTT
TRBJ2-5 TRBV14 TRBD1 - CASSERQGRETQYF TGTGCCAGCAGCGAAAGACAGGGTCGAGAGACCCAGTACTTC
TRBJ2-7 TRBV5-6 TRBD2 - CASSLEGGGLYSYEQYF TGTGCCAGCAGCTTGGAGGGCGGGGGGCTTTACTCCTACGAGCAGTACTTC